Many counts were recorded for the clone carrying this T cell receptor beta chain. Its antigen is currently unknown. This sample is drawn from a study of identical twins. Regarding the study as a whole: Instead of following the same donors, the conclusions were based on cross-sectional statistical analysis. For out-of-frame alpha sequences shared by twins, low generation probability was in excess.

Germline V gives CDR1 SGDLS, CDR2 YYNGEE. The J segment lost 4 bases and the V segment lost 4 bases, leaving 6 bases of the junction unmatched. The CDR3 runs 16 residues. Everyone who gave samples was a healthy Caucasian. TCRdb used MiXCR to reprocess the 5' RACE reads, holding one entry per CDR3 protein. The sample contains about 340,000 distinct CDR3 sequences, roughly 12% of which appear only once. These data also formed part of another study, on yellow fever vaccine responses in identical twins.

The genes are TRBV9 and TRBJ2-1; 12 positions agree with TRBD2. The sequence came from a woman aged 18-29 years in good health. The sample was CD8+ T cells sorted from blood. CDR3 region: CASSPDGLAGYNEQFF. CDR3 nucleotide sequence: TGTGCCAGCAGCCCAGACGGACTAGCGGGGTACAATGAGCAGTTCTTC.